Below are 24 T cell receptor beta chains sequenced from a single sample in a study of cytomegalovirus exposure and HLA in healthy donors. Primers: 60 Vbeta forward and 13 Jbeta reverse. TCRdb's copy holds only in-frame clones and misses some; the assay was immunoSEQ multiplex PCR. The sample includes roughly 150,000 clones, over 60% of them seen just once. What was sequenced was PBMCs. The receptor source for this set is a male donor in good health and CMV-seronegative.

CDR3 in amino acids: CASSETTRSYNSPLHF. The CDR3 bases are TGCGCCAGCAGTGAGACAACGCGGTCCTATAATTCACCCCTCCACTTT. The chain has TRBV10-2 and TRBJ1-6; D unclear. Looked up from germline, CDR1 is WSHSY and CDR2 is SAAADI. V was cut by 2 bases and J by 1 base, with 9 bases left in between. The CDR3 length is 16 residues.

This rearrangement joins TRBV6-6 to TRBJ1-1; D gene ambiguous. The length of the CDR3 is 13 residues. Germline CDR1 is MNHNY and CDR2 is SVGAGI (reference sequence). The ends were cut back, 2 bases at V and 2 bases at J, with 6 bases in the middle. The CDR3 bases are TGTGCCAGCAGTTACCTAATTAACACTGAAGCTTTCTTT. Residues: CASSYLINTEAFF.

This rearrangement joins TRBV7-6 to TRBJ2-7; TRBD2 matches at 9 bases. Germline lookup yields CDR1 SGHVS and CDR2 FNYEAQ. V shed 3 bases, J shed 7 bases, and the junction held 7 bases outside the gene matches. This CDR3 region has 14 residues. CDR3 amino acids: CASSFSGGTGEQYF. CDR3 sequence (DNA): TGTGCCAGCAGCTTCAGCGGGGGGACCGGGGAGCAGTACTTC.

V and J are TRBV19 and TRBJ2-1; D gene unclear. Deletions cut 6 bases from V and 5 bases from J, with 14 bases between. CDR3 size: 14 residues. Germline CDR1 LNHDA, CDR2 SQIVND (reference sequence). The CDR3 sequence is CASSRQRSHNEQFF. The CDR3 DNA reads as TGTGCCAGTAGCCGACAACGCAGTCACAATGAGCAGTTCTTC.

This clone was observed a handful of times. This chain links TRBV25-1 with TRBJ1-3; D is perhaps TRBD1 (5 bases). CDR3 length: 14 residues. Germline CDR1 is MGHDK and CDR2 is SYGVNS. V lost 7 bases, J lost 5 bases, and 15 bases lay in between. DNA for the CDR3: TGTGCCAGCACCCCTCGGGGGGGACGAAACACCATATATTTT. Its translation: CASTPRGGRNTIYF.

The V call is TRBV6-6, the J call TRBJ2-3; TRBD2 aligns across 8 bases. The length of the CDR3 is 16 residues. Germline-derived CDR1 and CDR2 are MNHNY and SVGAGI (reference sequence). V trimming: 5 bases; J trimming: 6 bases; junction bases outside the gene matches: 13. The CDR3 region is CASSPGGGGVSDTQYF. The CDR3 DNA follows: TGTGCCAGCAGTCCCGGGGGGGGCGGGGTTAGCGATACGCAGTATTTT.

This clone has more than one count but fewer than ten. This chain uses TRBV9 with TRBJ1-1; D is ambiguous. Germline V gives CDR1 SGDLS, CDR2 YYNGEE. V was trimmed by 0 bases and J by 2 bases, leaving 11 bases between them. The length of the CDR3 is 15 residues. CDR3 sequence (DNA): TGTGCCAGCAGCGTAGGAACGGGGAGTAACACTGAAGCTTTCTTT. Translated, it gives CASSVGTGSNTEAFF.

The gene calls are TRBV4-1 and TRBJ2-1, with 9 bases that match TRBD1. In germline, CDR1 is MGHRA, CDR2 YSYEKL. The CDR3 has 16 residues. V gave up 4 bases and J gave up 6 bases; unmatched junction bases: 10. The CDR3: CASSRSGTGPINEQFF. The CDR3 region has the DNA TGCGCCAGCAGCCGTTCGGGGACAGGGCCGATCAATGAGCAGTTCTTC.

The table lists this clone with a count of one. The V and J genes are TRBV7-3 and TRBJ2-3; 12 bases agree with TRBD2. CDR1 SGHTA and CDR2 FQGTGA come from the germline V gene. V lost 4 bases and J lost 4; bases outside the gene matches: 3. This CDR3 spans 15 amino acids. The CDR3 nucleotides are TGTGCCAGCAGCTACCTAGCGGGGGGGCCAGATACGCAGTATTTT. The encoded protein is CASSYLAGGPDTQYF.

This chain connects TRBV5-4 to TRBJ1-2; a weak D match, TRBD1 (6 bases). The germline gives CDR1 SGHNT, CDR2 YYREEE (reference sequence). The germline V and J ends were trimmed by 0 bases and 4 bases, with 10 bases remaining between them. This CDR3 comprises 14 residues. The CDR3 DNA reads as TGTGCCAGCAGCTTGGTGGGGACAAGCTATGGCTACACCTTC. It translates to CASSLVGTSYGYTF.

This clone was counted a few times. This rearrangement joins TRBV5-1 to TRBJ1-2; D uncertain. CDR1 is SGHRS, CDR2 YFSETQ, per germline. Deletions cut 5 bases from V and 2 bases from J, with 10 bases between. CDR3 length: 13 amino acids. The CDR3 loop reads CASRNRENYGYTF. CDR3 coding DNA: TGCGCCAGCAGAAACCGGGAAAACTATGGCTACACCTTC.

The rearrangement joins TRBV7-3 to TRBJ2-1; TRBD2 agrees at 12 bases. The V and J ends lost 6 bases and 10 bases, in that order; junction bases with no gene match: 13. The CDR3 has 16 amino acids. Germline CDR1 is SGHTA and CDR2 is FQGTGA. In DNA form, the CDR3 reads TGTGCCAGCAGTCCCCTAGCGGGAGGGCCAATGGAGGAGCAGTTCTTC. Translation: CASSPLAGGPMEEQFF.

The gene calls are TRBV7-3 and TRBJ2-1; perhaps TRBD2 as D (6 bases). The V and J ends lost 4 bases and 10 bases respectively, with 17 bases between them. This CDR3 comprises 14 residues. Looked up from germline, CDR1 is SGHTA and CDR2 is FQGTGA. CDR3 residues: CASSSAGLRGEQFF. CDR3 DNA sequence: TGTGCCAGCAGCTCGGCGGGGCTCCGGGGGGAGCAGTTCTTC.

The V and J genes are TRBV13 and TRBJ2-1; 8 bases are shared with TRBD1. The CDR3 covers 16 residues. Trimming took 1 base from V and 4 from J; bases not matched to a gene: 6. Per germline, CDR1 PRHDT and CDR2 FYEKMQ (reference sequence). The CDR3 loop reads CASSLEVTGVYNEQFF. CDR3 nucleotide sequence: TGTGCCAGCAGCTTAGAAGTGACAGGGGTTTACAATGAGCAGTTCTTC.

The chain recombines TRBV2 with TRBJ2-2; TRBD2 agrees at 8 bases. The junction had 10 bases not matched to a gene; V was cut back by 10 bases and J by 3 bases. The length of the CDR3 is 15 residues. Germline V CDR1 and CDR2: SNHLY, FYNNEI. CDR3 DNA sequence: TGTGCCATCGAGAGAGCGGGAGAAGACACCGGGGAGCTGTTTTTT. Translation: CAIERAGEDTGELFF.

The rearrangement uses TRBV28 and TRBJ2-7; TRBD1 aligns across 7 bases. This CDR3 spans 18 amino acids. Germline lookup yields CDR1 MDHEN and CDR2 SYDVKM. V gave up 5 bases and J gave up 1 base; unmatched junction bases: 17. CDR3 bases: TGTGCCAGCAGTGCTAACCTCGGGACAGCGGAAGCATCCTACGAGCAGTACTTC. Amino acid sequence: CASSANLGTAEASYEQYF.

The J gene is TRBJ2-1, the V gene TRBV2, with D possibly TRBD2 on 6 matching bases. V lost 0 bases to trimming and J lost 9 bases, with 24 bases between them. This CDR3 has 18 residues. Germline CDR1 is SNHLY and CDR2 is FYNNEI. CDR3 residues: CASSEAGLSPEADIEQFF. The CDR3 DNA is TGTGCCAGCAGTGAAGCGGGACTTTCCCCCGAGGCCGATATTGAGCAGTTCTTC. Full variable domain (missing parts from reference TRBV2 and TRBJ2-1): EPEVTQTPSHQVTQMGQEVILRCVPISNHLYFYWYRQILGQKVEFLVSFYNNEISEKSEIFDDQFSVERPDGSNFTLKIRSTKLEDSAMYFCASSEAGLSPEADIEQFFGPGTRLTVL.

V and J are TRBV5-1 and TRBJ1-3; D remains unclear. The CDR3 contains 13 residues. V dropped 7 bases and J dropped 2 bases, with 10 bases sitting between them. Germline CDR1 SGHRS, CDR2 YFSETQ. The chain's CDR3 is CASADNAGNTIYF. The CDR3 region has the DNA TGCGCCAGCGCCGACAACGCTGGAAACACCATATATTTT.

In its sample, this clone was seen once. The V and J genes are TRBV7-9 and TRBJ2-7, with 7 positions matching TRBD2. J was trimmed by 0 bases and V by 4 bases; bases with no gene match: 6. Germline CDR1 is SEHNR and CDR2 is FQNEAQ (reference sequence). CDR3 length equals 15 residues. The DNA for the CDR3 is TGTGCCAGCAGCTCGAGCGGGGATGCCTCCTACGAGCAGTACTTC. Translated: CASSSSGDASYEQYF.

The rearrangement uses TRBV28 and TRBJ1-1; 9 nucleotides line up with TRBD1. The CDR3 has 16 residues. Germline loops: CDR1 MDHEN, CDR2 SYDVKM. V shed 2 bases and J 7 bases; nucleotides not matched to a gene: 11. CDR3 coding DNA: TGTGCCAGCAGTTTAAGAGGACAGGGGTCCTCCCGTGAAGCTTTCTTT. Its protein product is CASSLRGQGSSREAFF.

The rearrangement joins TRBV28 to TRBJ2-7; 7 bases fit TRBD2. CDR1 is MDHEN, CDR2 SYDVKM, per germline. There are 13 residues in the CDR3. The V gene end was trimmed by 10 bases and the J gene end by 3 bases; junction bases not matched to a gene: 9. The CDR3 coding sequence is TGTGCCATCAAGGGAGGGTTGGGCTACGAGCAGTACTTC. This codes for CAIKGGLGYEQYF.

This clone occurred a few times. The chain has TRBV7-9 and TRBJ1-1; D is unclear. Trimming took off 4 bases at V and 14 bases at J, with 17 bases between the two ends. Germline-derived CDR1 and CDR2 are SEHNR and FQNEAQ (reference sequence). This CDR3 spans 12 amino acids. The CDR3 DNA sequence: TGTGCCAGCAGCTCCCAGGAAGGTTATTACTTCTTT. As protein: CASSSQEGYYFF. The full variable domain, in which reference TRBV7-9 and TRBJ1-1 provide the parts outside the CDR3, is DTGVSQNPRHKITKRGQNVTFRCDPISEHNRLYWYRQTLGQGPEFLTYFQNEAQLEKSRLLSDRFSAERPKGSFSTLEIQRTEQGDSAMYLCASSSQEGYYFFGQGTRLTVV.

This rearrangement joins TRBV4-1 to TRBJ1-1; D is perhaps TRBD1 (6 bases). The CDR3 totals 15 residues. Germline lookup yields CDR1 MGHRA and CDR2 YSYEKL. V lost 7 bases to trimming and J lost 0 bases, with 15 bases between them. This CDR3 reads CASTEQGGMNTEAFF. The CDR3 DNA reads TGCGCCAGCACCGAACAGGGTGGGATGAACACTGAAGCTTTCTTT.

V usage is TRBV7-6 and J usage is TRBJ2-7, with D perhaps matching TRBD2 (5 bases). Germline V CDR1 and CDR2: SGHVS, FNYEAQ. The CDR3 spans 13 residues. V was shortened by 1 base and J by 2 bases, with 6 bases between the two germline ends. The CDR3 DNA reads as TGTGCCAGCAGCTTAGGAGGGACCTACGAGCAGTACTTC. This encodes CASSLGGTYEQYF.